These 27 T cell receptor beta chains came from one sample sequenced in a study of neoadjuvant anti-PD-1 for oral cavity cancer. Measured with immunoSEQ multiplex PCR; TCRdb has only the in-frame clones, and not every one. The sample includes some 9,000 clones, 64% of them seen just once. Time point meaning: after neoadjuvant nivolumab, at surgical resection. The sample here was PBMCs, taken after nivolumab (anti-PD-1) treatment. The receptor set was obtained from a person aged 35-79 years with oral cavity squamous cell carcinoma.

The chain is built from TRBV5-6 and TRBJ2-1; D not certain. V lost 0 bases, J lost 9 bases, and 10 bases lay in between. The CDR3 is 13 residues long. Germline V gene lookup returns CDR1 SGHDT and CDR2 YYEEEE. CDR3 DNA sequence: TGTGCCAGCAGCTTGGTGGGTAGAGGTGAGCAGTTCTTC. Protein product: CASSLVGRGEQFF. The full variable domain, with the rest looked up from reference TRBV5-6 and TRBJ2-1, is DAGVTQSPTHLIKTRGQQVTLRCSPKSGHDTVSWYQQALGQGPQFIFQYYEEEERQRGNFPDRFSGHQFPNYSSELNVNALLLGDSALYLCASSLVGRGEQFFGPGTRLTVL.

In its sample, this clone was seen a few times. The chain combines TRBV28 with TRBJ1-5; unclear D gene. With 3 bases removed from V and 2 bases from J, the gap between germline ends came to 8 bases. Germline assignment: CDR1 MDHEN and CDR2 SYDVKM. The CDR3 sequence is 14 residues long. CDR3 sequence (DNA): TGTGCCAGCAGTTTGGGCCCGGGCAATCAGCCCCAGCATTTT. This codes for CASSLGPGNQPQHF.

The rearrangement uses TRBV13 and TRBJ2-5; D tentatively fits TRBD1 or TRBD2 (5 bases each). Trimming took 0 bases from V and 2 from J, leaving 10 bases between them. The V gene's germline CDR1 is PRHDT and CDR2 FYEKMQ (reference sequence). This CDR3 has 15 amino acids. The CDR3 nucleotides are TGTGCCAGCAGCTTAGGTCGTGGGGGACAAGAGACCCAGTACTTC. As protein: CASSLGRGGQETQYF. Full variable domain (remainder filled in from reference TRBV13 and TRBJ2-5): AAGVIQSPRHLIKEKRETATLKCYPIPRHDTVYWYQQGPGQDPQFLISFYEKMQSDKGSIPDRFSAQQFSDYHSELNMSSLELGDSALYFCASSLGRGGQETQYFGPGTRLLVL.

V is TRBV29-1 and J is TRBJ2-6, with D possibly called TRBD1 or TRBD2 (5 bases each). Germline V gene lookup returns CDR1 SQVTM and CDR2 ANQGSEA. V was pared by 5 bases and J by 4 bases, with 15 bases between. The CDR3 consists of 15 residues. In nucleotides, the CDR3 is TGCAGCGTTTACCAGGGTGGAGGAGGGGCCAACGTCCTGACTTTC. Its translation: CSVYQGGGGANVLTF. Full variable domain (outside the CDR3, taken from reference TRBV29-1 and TRBJ2-6): SAVISQKPSRDICQRGTSLTIQCQVDSQVTMMFWYRQQPGQSLTLIATANQGSEATYESGFVIDKFPISRPNLTFSTLTVSNMSPEDSSIYLCSVYQGGGGANVLTFGAGSRLTVL.

The rearrangement joins TRBV18 to TRBJ1-6; D is unclear. The V gene lost 3 bases and the J gene lost 8 bases, with 17 bases spanning the gap. Germline loops: CDR1 KGHSH, CDR2 LQKENI. The CDR3 is 16 amino acids. In nucleotides, the CDR3 is TGTGCCAGCTCACCTATCAGTATCGATCCGGATTCACCCCTCCACTTT. This translates into CASSPISIDPDSPLHF.

V is TRBV7-6 and J is TRBJ1-5; no clear D. CDR1 is SGHVS, CDR2 FNYEAQ, per germline. V shed 5 bases and J shed 4 bases, with 15 bases lying between them. This CDR3 has 15 residues. The chain's CDR3 is CASSLVAGRNQPQHF. The CDR3 DNA follows: TGTGCCAGCAGCCTCGTGGCGGGGAGAAATCAGCCCCAGCATTTT.

This clone showed up just a few times. V and J are TRBV6-6 and TRBJ1-5, with 7 positions matching TRBD1. The CDR3 has 15 residues. From germline, CDR1 is MNHNY and CDR2 SVGAGI (reference sequence). Germline trimming cut 7 bases from V and 0 bases from J; bases unmatched to any gene: 6. CDR3 coding DNA: TGTGCCAGCACCAAGGGGACAGATAGCAATCAGCCCCAGCATTTT. Protein sequence: CASTKGTDSNQPQHF.

This chain links TRBV19 with TRBJ2-1, with TRBD1 matching over 8 bases. Germline V gene sequence: CDR1 LNHDA, CDR2 SQIVND (reference sequence). This CDR3 comprises 15 residues. V gave up 7 bases and J gave up 5 bases; unmatched junction bases: 10. This CDR3 reads CASTPDRGRHNEQFF. As DNA, the CDR3 is TGTGCCAGTACCCCCGACAGGGGAAGGCACAATGAGCAGTTCTTC.

In its sample, this clone was seen once. The CDR3 DNA sequence: TGTGCCAGCAGCTCCAAGGGAGAGACCCAGTACTTC. It is translated as CASSSKGETQYF. The chain links TRBV7-6 to TRBJ2-5; no reliable D call. The length of the CDR3 is 12 residues. Germline lookup yields CDR1 SGHVS and CDR2 FNYEAQ. V was pared by 4 bases and J by 4 bases, with 7 bases between.

The V gene is TRBV5-1, the J gene TRBJ2-2; D is undetermined. V shed 2 bases and J shed 4 bases, with 3 bases lying between them. Germline CDR1 SGHRS, CDR2 YFSETQ. The CDR3 sequence is 12 residues long. The DNA of the CDR3 is TGCGCCAGCAGCTTTAGCACCGGGGAGCTGTTTTTT. This encodes CASSFSTGELFF.

For the CDR3, the DNA is TGTGCCAGCAGTGGGCGGGACAGGAGGGATCAGCCCCAGCATTTT. This sequence encodes CASSGRDRRDQPQHF. The chain uses TRBV6-1 and TRBJ1-5, with TRBD1 identical over 8 bases. The CDR3 spans 15 residues. The germline V gene encodes CDR1 MNHNS and CDR2 SASEGT. J lost 5 bases, V lost 4 bases, and 7 bases had no gene match.

In its sample, this clone was seen a few times. The genes are TRBV28 and TRBJ1-4; D might be TRBD1 (6 bases). V was clipped by 2 bases and J by 7 bases, with 17 bases between them. This CDR3 spans 16 amino acids. Looked up from germline, CDR1 is MDHEN and CDR2 is SYDVKM. The CDR3 loop is CASSLGGAAGREKLFF. Written as DNA, the CDR3 is TGTGCCAGCAGTTTAGGGGGGGCGGCAGGGCGTGAAAAACTGTTTTTT. Full variable domain (missing parts from reference TRBV28 and TRBJ1-4): DVKVTQSSRYLVKRTGEKVFLECVQDMDHENMFWYRQDPGLGLRLIYFSYDVKMKEKGDIPEGYSVSREKKERFSLILESASTNQTSMYLCASSLGGAAGREKLFFGSGTQLSVL.

This chain links TRBV11-2 with TRBJ1-2, with a tentative D call TRBD1 (6 bases). The CDR3 totals 15 residues. Trimming took off 3 bases at V and 4 bases at J, with 15 bases between the two ends. Germline V gives CDR1 SGHAT, CDR2 FQNNGV. CDR3 coding DNA: TGTGCCAGCAGCTTTCGGGGGGCTGGCCTCTATGGCTACACCTTC. This sequence encodes CASSFRGAGLYGYTF.

The V call is TRBV30, the J call TRBJ2-1; no firm D call. CDR3 length: 14 amino acids. Germline CDR1 GTSNPN, CDR2 SVGIG (reference sequence). Trimming removed 2 bases at V and 4 bases at J, with 12 bases between. The CDR3: CAWSTPTIYNEQFF. The CDR3 region has the DNA TGTGCCTGGAGTACCCCTACTATATACAATGAGCAGTTCTTC.

This chain connects TRBV6-1 to TRBJ1-5; the D gene is possibly TRBD1 (5 bases). Germline V gene lookup returns CDR1 MNHNS and CDR2 SASEGT. The CDR3 consists of 13 residues. The ends were cut back, 2 bases at V and 7 bases at J, with 9 bases in the middle. The CDR3, as DNA: TGTGCCAGCAGTGAATGGGGGGAGCAGCCCCAGCATTTT. It encodes CASSEWGEQPQHF.

This clone was observed a handful of times. The rearrangement uses TRBV11-2 and TRBJ1-4, with 8 nucleotides matching TRBD1. CDR1 is SGHAT, CDR2 FQNNGV, per germline. The CDR3 has 14 amino acids. Unmatched junction bases numbered 7, after V lost 5 bases and J lost 8 bases. CDR3 bases: TGTGCCAGCAGCCTAGGACAGGGTCGCGAAAAACTGTTTTTT. Translated: CASSLGQGREKLFF.

The rearrangement links TRBV19 to TRBJ1-1, with D possibly being TRBD1 (5 bases). The germline V and J ends were trimmed by 3 bases and 0 bases, with 11 bases remaining between them. The CDR3 has 15 residues. Germline lookup yields CDR1 LNHDA and CDR2 SQIVND (reference sequence). In DNA form, the CDR3 reads TGTGCCAGTAGTATTGCGGGACCCATGAACACTGAAGCTTTCTTT. Translated, it gives CASSIAGPMNTEAFF.

This chain links TRBV10-2 with TRBJ1-2; possible D gene TRBD1, 6 bases. The CDR3 is 13 residues long. In germline, CDR1 is WSHSY, CDR2 SAAADI. V was clipped by 2 bases and J by 3 bases, with 7 bases between them. As DNA, the CDR3 is TGCGCCAGCAGTGAGAGGACAGACTATGGCTACACCTTC. Its translation is CASSERTDYGYTF.

V gene TRBV9 combines with J gene TRBJ2-1, with 12 bases fitting TRBD2. Losses at the gene ends were 3 bases for V and 7 bases for J; bases not matched to a gene: 11. The CDR3 is 17 amino acids. Germline V gene lookup returns CDR1 SGDLS and CDR2 YYNGEE. The CDR3 reads CASSASPTSGRTNEQFF. The CDR3 DNA sequence: TGTGCCAGCAGCGCATCACCGACTAGCGGGAGAACAAATGAGCAGTTCTTC.

V usage is TRBV29-1 and J usage is TRBJ2-1, with D perhaps TRBD1 or TRBD2 (7 bases each). Germline V lookup: CDR1 SQVTM, CDR2 ANQGSEA. The CDR3 consists of 14 residues. Trimming stripped 7 bases from V and 7 bases from J, with 20 bases between. The CDR3 loop is CSGVPWQGGNEQFF. CDR3 sequence (DNA): TGCAGCGGTGTACCGTGGCAGGGGGGGAATGAGCAGTTCTTC.

The rearrangement uses TRBV27 and TRBJ2-1, with 9 bases fitting TRBD2. Germline CDR1 MNHEY, CDR2 SMNVEV (reference sequence). The CDR3 contains 15 residues. Losses at the gene ends were 3 bases for V and 6 bases for J; bases not matched to a gene: 6. CDR3 nucleotides: TGTGCCAGCAGTTTGTCGCTAGCGGGGCCCAATGAGCAGTTCTTC. Translated: CASSLSLAGPNEQFF.

The chain joins TRBV28 to TRBJ1-4, with a weak D call TRBD1 (6 bases). The CDR3 consists of 14 residues. The V gene's germline CDR1 is MDHEN and CDR2 SYDVKM. V was cut by 6 bases and J by 5 bases, with 13 bases left in between. CDR3 amino acids: CASRIWGGNEKLFF. DNA for the CDR3: TGTGCCAGCAGGATATGGGGGGGCAATGAAAAACTGTTTTTT.

This chain uses TRBV2 with TRBJ1-1; 10 bases match TRBD1. Losses at the gene ends were 4 bases for V and 9 bases for J; bases not matched to a gene: 5. Germline loops: CDR1 SNHLY, CDR2 FYNNEI. This CDR3 is 13 amino acids long. The CDR3 loop is CASSAGQGVKAFF. CDR3 coding DNA: TGTGCCAGCAGTGCTGGACAGGGGGTTAAAGCTTTCTTT. Variable domain in full (rest from reference TRBV2 and TRBJ1-1): EPEVTQTPSHQVTQMGQEVILRCVPISNHLYFYWYRQILGQKVEFLVSFYNNEISEKSEIFDDQFSVERPDGSNFTLKIRSTKLEDSAMYFCASSAGQGVKAFFGQGTRLTVV.

J is TRBJ2-3 and V is TRBV29-1; unclear D gene. The CDR3 has 13 amino acids. V shed 3 bases and J shed 3 bases, with 10 bases lying between them. The germline CDR1 and CDR2 sequences are SQVTM and ANQGSEA. The CDR3 DNA sequence: TGCAGCGTTGACGACGGATCTACAGATACGCAGTATTTT. This codes for CSVDDGSTDTQYF.

The V gene is TRBV5-4, the J gene TRBJ2-1, with D uncertain. V lost 2 bases to trimming and J lost 6 bases, with 18 bases between them. Germline V gene lookup returns CDR1 SGHNT and CDR2 YYREEE (reference sequence). This CDR3 region has 16 residues. The CDR3 reads CASSFSRKSSGNEQFF. In DNA, the CDR3 is TGTGCCAGCAGCTTCTCCAGGAAATCGTCAGGCAATGAGCAGTTCTTC.

This clone has only one observation. The rearrangement links TRBV9 to TRBJ2-2; 9 bases align to TRBD2. Per the germline V gene, CDR1 is SGDLS and CDR2 is YYNGEE. The ends lost 4 bases at V and 2 bases at J; junction bases unmatched: 18. The CDR3 sequence is 20 residues long. The CDR3 bases are TGTGCCAGCAGCACCCGACCCGGGACTAGCTTTGGGACTAACACCGGGGAGCTGTTTTTT. The encoded protein is CASSTRPGTSFGTNTGELFF.

The V and J genes are TRBV7-2 and TRBJ1-4; weak D call: TRBD1 (5 bases). The CDR3 has 14 residues. The V gene's germline CDR1 is SGHTA and CDR2 FQGNSA. The germline V and J ends were trimmed by 6 bases and 5 bases, with 13 bases remaining between them. The CDR3 coding sequence is TGTGCCAGCAGGACGGGACGCCTGAATGAAAAACTGTTTTTT. Protein product: CASRTGRLNEKLFF.